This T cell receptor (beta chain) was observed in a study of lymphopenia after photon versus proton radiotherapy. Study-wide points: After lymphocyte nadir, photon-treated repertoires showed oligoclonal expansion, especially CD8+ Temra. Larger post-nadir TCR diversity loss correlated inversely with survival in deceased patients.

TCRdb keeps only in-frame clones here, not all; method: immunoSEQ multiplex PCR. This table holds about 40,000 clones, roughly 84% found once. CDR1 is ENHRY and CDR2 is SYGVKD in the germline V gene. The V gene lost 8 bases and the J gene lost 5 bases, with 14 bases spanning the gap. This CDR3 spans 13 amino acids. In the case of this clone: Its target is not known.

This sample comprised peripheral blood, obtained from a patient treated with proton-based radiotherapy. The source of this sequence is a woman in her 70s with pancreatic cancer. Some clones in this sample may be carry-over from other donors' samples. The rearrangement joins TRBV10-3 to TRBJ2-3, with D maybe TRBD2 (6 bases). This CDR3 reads CAIRDSAGDTQYF. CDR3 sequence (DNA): TGTGCCATCCGGGACTCCGCGGGAGATACGCAGTATTTT.